This TCR beta chain was captured in a study of PD-1 blockade in mismatch repair-deficient tumors. Study-level background: Patients had approximately 13 mismatch repair-deficient cancer types and were previously treated and progressing.

Assay: immunoSEQ multiplex PCR; the TCRdb copy retains only in-frame clones and omits some. The data show 20,000 to 30,000 clones, with about 88% seen just once and 2.9% held by the top ten. The V end was cut by 6 bases, the J end by 3 bases, with 14 bases between. The CDR3 is 13 amino acids. Germline V CDR1 and CDR2: SQVTM, ANQGSEA. The chain has TRBV29-1 and TRBJ1-2; possible D gene TRBD1, 6 bases. This TCR was recovered from an adult with mismatch repair-deficient cancer. Sequenced here: PBMCs, sampled before pembrolizumab treatment. The CDR3 bases are TGCAGCGTGGCTCCGGGACACGACTATGGCTACACCTTC. Residues: CSVAPGHDYGYTF.